The 8 T cell receptor beta chains in this list originate from one sample, sequenced in a study of blood T cell repertoires in COVID-19. Measured with immunoSEQ multiplex PCR; TCRdb has only the in-frame clones, and not every one. The table has 90,000 to 120,000 clones, about 90% seen once; the top ten hold 4% to 6%. Sequencing used peripheral blood. These receptor sequences come from a man aged 35-49 years with active or convalescent COVID-19.

V usage is TRBV9 and J usage is TRBJ2-1, with 10 bases fitting TRBD2. CDR3 length equals 20 residues. Germline V lookup: CDR1 SGDLS, CDR2 YYNGEE. Germline trimming cut 4 bases from V and 0 bases from J; bases unmatched to any gene: 16. The CDR3 region has the DNA TGTGCCAGCAGCAAACGTGGGCTAGCGGGAGCGGAAAGCTCCTACAATGAGCAGTTCTTC. It specifies CASSKRGLAGAESSYNEQFF.

This clone was picked up a small number of times. The V and J genes are TRBV6-6 and TRBJ1-1; D is ambiguous. This CDR3 is built from 14 residues. Trimming stripped 7 bases from V and 1 base from J, with 13 bases between. Per germline, CDR1 MNHNY and CDR2 SVGAGI (reference sequence). CDR3 coding DNA: TGTGCCAGCACGGGGAGGTTCGAGAACACTGAAGCTTTCTTT. It codes for CASTGRFENTEAFF.

J is TRBJ1-1 and V is TRBV7-2, with 7 bases fitting TRBD1. V dropped 5 bases and J dropped 0; count of bases not matched to a gene: 3. The CDR3 consists of 14 residues. Germline loops: CDR1 SGHTA, CDR2 FQGNSA. The CDR3 sequence: CASSQTGMNTEAFF. CDR3 bases: TGTGCCAGCAGCCAGACAGGGATGAACACTGAAGCTTTCTTT. Complete variable domain (other parts from reference TRBV7-2 and TRBJ1-1): GAGVSQSPSNKVTEKGKDVELRCDPISGHTALYWYRQSLGQGLEFLIYFQGNSAPDKSGLPSDRFSAERTGGSVSTLTIQRTQQEDSAVYLCASSQTGMNTEAFFGQGTRLTVV.

The chain uses TRBV28 and TRBJ1-1, with TRBD1 matching over 9 bases. The CDR3 runs to 15 residues. In germline, CDR1 is MDHEN, CDR2 SYDVKM. V dropped 9 bases and J dropped 1; count of bases not matched to a gene: 9. CDR3 protein: CASHTGGATNTEAFF. CDR3 DNA: TGTGCCAGTCACACAGGGGGCGCCACGAACACTGAAGCTTTCTTT.

This chain links TRBV2 with TRBJ2-7; 7 nucleotides match TRBD1. The germline gives CDR1 SNHLY, CDR2 FYNNEI. The ends lost 6 bases at V and 2 bases at J; junction bases unmatched: 4. This CDR3 is 13 amino acids long. The CDR3 sequence: CASRITGAYEQYF. The CDR3 nucleotides read TGTGCCAGCAGAATCACAGGGGCCTACGAGCAGTACTTC.

This sequence joins TRBV15 and TRBJ2-1; 8 bases map to TRBD2. The V and J ends lost 8 bases and 8 bases, in that order; junction bases with no gene match: 8. Germline assignment: CDR1 LNHNV and CDR2 YYDKDF (reference sequence). The CDR3 loop spans 13 amino acids. In nucleotides, the CDR3 is TGTGCCACCTCTCCACTAGCGGCCCATGAGCAGTTCTTC. This encodes CATSPLAAHEQFF.

The rearrangement uses TRBV7-3 and TRBJ2-7; 10 bases are shared with TRBD1. Germline V gene lookup returns CDR1 SGHTA and CDR2 FQGTGA. V shed 5 bases, J shed 3 bases, and the junction held 4 bases outside the gene matches. The CDR3 runs to 14 residues. The DNA of the CDR3 is TGTGCCAGCAGCCGGGACAGGGGATTCTACGAGCAGTACTTC. It yields the protein CASSRDRGFYEQYF.

This chain connects TRBV10-1 to TRBJ2-7; 7 nucleotides align to TRBD1. Germline values: CDR1 WNHNN, CDR2 SYGVQD (reference sequence). The CDR3 covers 14 residues. V shed 6 bases and J 4 bases; nucleotides not matched to a gene: 9. CDR3 sequence reads: CASRGDRPSYEQYF. CDR3 coding DNA: TGCGCCAGCAGGGGGGACAGACCAAGTTACGAGCAGTACTTC.